Listed here are 6 T cell receptor beta chains from one sample, sequenced in a study of blood T cell repertoires in COVID-19. Only in-frame clones appear in the TCRdb table, and some are missing; sequencing was by immunoSEQ multiplex PCR. In the table there are fewer than 350,000 clones, about nine tenths of which are singletons. The specimen sequenced was PBMCs or T cells enriched from blood (not recorded which). Receptor source: a middle-aged woman with acute COVID-19.

In this sample, this clone turned up once. The J gene is TRBJ1-2, the V gene TRBV5-6; a possible D gene is TRBD1 (5 bases). The CDR3 is made up of 14 amino acids. Trimming removed 4 bases at V and 1 base at J, with 11 bases between. The germline CDR1 and CDR2 sequences are SGHDT and YYEEEE. The CDR3 region is CASSLGRGNYGYTF. CDR3 bases: TGTGCCAGCAGCCTGGGACGGGGTAACTATGGCTACACCTTC.

This chain connects TRBV9 to TRBJ2-7, with D possibly TRBD2 on 6 matching bases. This CDR3 spans 14 amino acids. V was shortened by 4 bases and J by 6 bases, with 17 bases between the two germline ends. The germline V gene encodes CDR1 SGDLS and CDR2 YYNGEE. CDR3 amino acids: CASSPSGDSGEQYF. The CDR3 DNA is TGTGCCAGCAGCCCTTCGGGGGATTCGGGCGAGCAGTACTTC. Full variable domain (rest looked up from reference TRBV9 and TRBJ2-7): DSGVTQTPKHLITATGQRVTLRCSPRSGDLSVYWYQQSLDQGLQFLIQYYNGEERAKGNILERFSAQQFPDLHSELNLSSLELGDSALYFCASSPSGDSGEQYFGPGTRLTVT.

This chain links TRBV28 with TRBJ2-4; possible D gene TRBD1, 6 bases. Deletions cut 4 bases from V and 6 bases from J, with 19 bases between. CDR3 size: 16 residues. In germline, CDR1 is MDHEN, CDR2 SYDVKM. CDR3 residues: CASSSSGAQQVNIQYF. In DNA form, the CDR3 reads TGTGCCAGCAGTTCATCAGGGGCCCAGCAGGTAAACATTCAGTACTTC.

To note about this clone: The identical CDR3 is also encoded by other nucleotide sequences in the sample. The J gene is TRBJ1-3, the V gene TRBV3-1 (or the pseudogene TRBV3-2); 9 positions match TRBD1. Germline trimming cut 4 bases from V and 7 bases from J; bases unmatched to any gene: 5. Looked up from germline, CDR1 is LGHDT and CDR2 is YNNKEL (reference sequence). CDR3 length: 14 amino acids. This CDR3 reads CASSRTGTGNTIYF. The CDR3 DNA reads TGTGCCAGCAGCCGTACCGGGACAGGGAACACCATATATTTT.

The chain couples TRBV19 to TRBJ1-5, with D possibly TRBD1 on 6 matching bases. CDR1 and CDR2 (germline): LNHDA, SQIVND (reference sequence). CDR3 length: 15 residues. V was trimmed by 3 bases and J by 7 bases, leaving 16 bases between them. The CDR3 region is CASSIRGLPEQPQHF. The CDR3 DNA reads as TGTGCCAGTAGTATCAGGGGACTACCCGAACAGCCCCAGCATTTT. The full variable domain, with the rest looked up from reference TRBV19 and TRBJ1-5, is DGGITQSPKYLFRKEGQNVTLSCEQNLNHDAMYWYRQDPGQGLRLIYYSQIVNDFQKGDIAEGYSVSREKKESFPLTVTSAQKNPTAFYLCASSIRGLPEQPQHFGDGTRLSIL.

The gene calls are TRBV7-2 and TRBJ2-7, with 7 bases matching TRBD1. The germline V gene has CDR1 SGHTA and CDR2 FQGNSA. This CDR3 region has 19 residues. V lost 5 bases to trimming and J lost 0 bases; unmatched junction nucleotides: 19. CDR3 protein: CASSKPGQWVSTSSYEQYF. In nucleotides, the CDR3 is TGTGCCAGCAGCAAGCCGGGACAGTGGGTCTCCACAAGCTCCTACGAGCAGTACTTC.